This entry lists 32 T cell receptor beta chains sequenced from one sample in a study of T cell responses to AZD1222 COVID-19 vaccine. Assay used: immunoSEQ multiplex PCR; TCRdb lists only in-frame clones, some missing. The sample consists of around 220,000 clones, roughly 94% of them appearing once. The sample in question was peripheral blood, obtained 28 days after the second dose of the MenACWY control vaccine. The receptors shown here come from an adult who received the MenACWY meningococcal vaccine as a control.

The genes are TRBV3-1 (or the pseudogene TRBV3-2) and TRBJ1-1, with D possibly matching TRBD1 (6 bases). Germline assignment: CDR1 LGHDT and CDR2 YNNKEL (reference sequence). The CDR3 contains 13 residues. V was trimmed by 6 bases and J by 4 bases, leaving 12 bases between them. CDR3: CASRPDRSTEAFF. Written as DNA, the CDR3 is TGTGCCAGCAGGCCCGACAGGTCCACTGAAGCTTTCTTT.

V gene TRBV5-1 combines with J gene TRBJ2-7; 7 positions match TRBD1. The germline V gene has CDR1 SGHRS and CDR2 YFSETQ. CDR3 length equals 15 residues. The ends lost 4 bases at V and 0 bases at J; junction bases unmatched: 7. The CDR3 DNA reads TGCGCCAGCAGCCGAACAGGGGATTCCTCCTACGAGCAGTACTTC. This sequence encodes CASSRTGDSSYEQYF.

The V and J genes are TRBV5-1 and TRBJ2-7, with D tentatively TRBD2 (5 bases). The length of the CDR3 is 14 residues. CDR1 SGHRS and CDR2 YFSETQ come from the germline V gene. Trimming removed 0 bases at V and 5 bases at J, with 12 bases between. The CDR3 is CASSLVARGHEQYF. CDR3 nucleotide sequence: TGCGCCAGCAGCTTGGTGGCGCGCGGGCACGAGCAGTACTTC.

The J gene is TRBJ1-2, the V gene TRBV30, with D hard to call. Germline V gene sequence: CDR1 GTSNPN, CDR2 SVGIG (reference sequence). The CDR3 loop spans 14 amino acids. V lost 7 bases to trimming and J lost 4 bases, with 19 bases between them. CDR3 sequence: CASTNPPDLYGYTF. CDR3 nucleotides: TGTGCCTCAACTAACCCTCCTGACCTCTATGGCTACACCTTC.

The chain is built from TRBV6-5 and TRBJ1-1; D is ambiguous. Germline loops: CDR1 MNHEY, CDR2 SVGAGI. The CDR3 has 13 residues. Trimming removed 4 bases from V and 1 base from J, with 7 bases in between. CDR3 loop: CASSFLTNTEAFF. The CDR3 DNA reads as TGTGCCAGCAGTTTTTTGACGAACACTGAAGCTTTCTTT.

The V gene is TRBV2, the J gene TRBJ2-7, with D possibly being TRBD1 (6 bases). This CDR3 is 13 amino acids long. Germline CDR1 and CDR2: SNHLY and FYNNEI. V was cut by 11 bases and J by 0 bases, with 14 bases left in between. CDR3 DNA: TGTGCCCTTGAGGGGGAAAGCTCCTACGAGCAGTACTTC. Its translation: CALEGESSYEQYF. Complete variable domain (other parts from reference TRBV2 and TRBJ2-7): EPEVTQTPSHQVTQMGQEVILRCVPISNHLYFYWYRQILGQKVEFLVSFYNNEISEKSEIFDDQFSVERPDGSNFTLKIRSTKLEDSAMYFCALEGESSYEQYFGPGTRLTVT.

The rearrangement links TRBV12-3 or TRBV12-4 to TRBJ2-3; D remains ambiguous. V lost 7 bases, J lost 2 bases, and 7 bases lay in between. The CDR3 totals 12 residues. The CDR3 DNA reads as TGTGCCAGCACCAGTTACACAGATACGCAGTATTTT. Its translation is CASTSYTDTQYF.

The CDR3 DNA follows: TGTGCCAGCACCGGCGGAGGGATATCCTACGAGCAGTACTTC. It is translated as CASTGGGISYEQYF. This rearrangement joins TRBV6-5 to TRBJ2-7; D is perhaps TRBD2 (6 bases). Trimming pared 7 bases from V and 1 base from J, leaving 14 bases between. The germline V gene has CDR1 MNHEY and CDR2 SVGAGI. The CDR3 is made up of 14 amino acids.

The chain employs TRBV27 and TRBJ1-4, with 7 bases identical to TRBD1. J gave up 1 base and V 8 bases, and 4 bases lay outside the gene matches. The germline V gene has CDR1 MNHEY and CDR2 SMNVEV (reference sequence). The length of the CDR3 is 14 residues. In DNA, the CDR3 is TGTGCCAGCGGATACAGGGGAACTAATGAAAAACTGTTTTTT. This encodes CASGYRGTNEKLFF.

This chain joins TRBV28 and TRBJ1-4; TRBD1 matches at 9 bases. The CDR3 totals 16 residues. The ends lost 4 bases at V and 9 bases at J; junction bases unmatched: 12. In germline, CDR1 is MDHEN, CDR2 SYDVKM. The CDR3 DNA reads as TGTGCCAGCAGTTACCAGAGTACAGGGGGCTATAAAAAACTGTTTTTT. Translation gives CASSYQSTGGYKKLFF.

The chain uses TRBV7-2 and TRBJ1-3; 7 nucleotides line up with TRBD1. Germline CDR1 and CDR2: SGHTA and FQGNSA. This CDR3 has 17 residues. CDR3 region: CASQQFAGTVSGNTIYF. CDR3 in DNA: TGTGCGAGCCAGCAGTTCGCCGGGACAGTCTCTGGAAACACCATATATTTT.

In its sample, this clone was seen once. This sequence joins TRBV19 and TRBJ2-7; D not certain. From germline, CDR1 is LNHDA and CDR2 SQIVND (reference sequence). The CDR3 has 13 residues. V was trimmed by 0 bases and J by 4 bases, leaving 7 bases between them. Here the CDR3 reads CASSIDVQYEQYF. The CDR3 DNA sequence: TGTGCCAGTAGTATAGATGTCCAGTACGAGCAGTACTTC.

CDR3 DNA sequence: TGTGCCAGCAGTTACTCGCCCATTGACAGGAGCTCCTACGAGCAGTACTTC. It yields the protein CASSYSPIDRSSYEQYF. The chain links TRBV6-2 or TRBV6-3 to TRBJ2-7, with D possibly matching TRBD1 (6 bases). Germline CDR1 and CDR2: MNHEY and SVGEGT. V gave up 0 bases and J gave up 0 bases, with 15 bases separating them. The CDR3 runs to 17 residues.

This clone has a single count. This sequence joins TRBV19 and TRBJ2-2; D tentatively reads TRBD1 or TRBD2 (6 bases each). V was clipped by 5 bases and J by 7 bases, with 14 bases between them. Germline lookup yields CDR1 LNHDA and CDR2 SQIVND (reference sequence). The CDR3 totals 14 residues. The CDR3 nucleotides read TGTGCCAGTAGTGCCGGTCGGGGGCTCGGGGAGCTGTTTTTT. This translates into CASSAGRGLGELFF.

The chain combines TRBV30 with TRBJ1-2, with D possibly matching TRBD1 (5 bases). The CDR3 spans 13 residues. The germline V and J ends were trimmed by 0 bases and 7 bases, with 12 bases remaining between them. Germline V lookup: CDR1 GTSNPN, CDR2 SVGIG (reference sequence). CDR3 in amino acids: CAWSVLGRSGYTF. The CDR3 DNA reads as TGTGCCTGGAGTGTACTGGGGCGGAGTGGCTACACCTTC. The full variable domain, with the rest looked up from reference TRBV30 and TRBJ1-2, is SQTIHQWPATLVQPVGSPLSLECTVEGTSNPNLYWYRQAAGRGLQLLFYSVGIGQISSEVPQNLSASRPQDRQFILSSKKLLLSDSGFYLCAWSVLGRSGYTFGSGTRLTVV.

This clone appeared once. The chain has TRBV7-6 and TRBJ1-2; D remains ambiguous. This CDR3 spans 13 amino acids. V gave up 8 bases and J gave up 2 bases, with 12 bases separating them. Looked up from germline, CDR1 is SGHVS and CDR2 is FNYEAQ. CDR3 coding DNA: TGTGCCAGCTCCTCTGATGGGAACTATGGCTACACCTTC. It yields the protein CASSSDGNYGYTF.

The chain is built from TRBV21-1 and TRBJ2-7; the table's D call, TRBD1, has no DNA check behind it. TRBV21-1 corresponds to a pseudogene. This CDR3 has 13 residues. In DNA, the CDR3 is TGTGCCAGCAGCGGTCAGGGAACATACGAGCAGTACTTC. It yields the protein CASSGQGTYEQYF.

The CDR3 sequence: CASSDNPTDTQYF. In DNA, the CDR3 is TGTGCCAGCAGCGACAATCCCACAGATACGCAGTATTTT. The chain has TRBV9 and TRBJ2-3; no reliable D call. In germline, CDR1 is SGDLS, CDR2 YYNGEE. The CDR3 contains 13 residues. V lost 3 bases, J lost 2 bases, and 7 bases lay in between.

The V and J genes are TRBV6-1 and TRBJ2-1; D uncertain. Germline CDR1 is MNHNS and CDR2 is SASEGT. With 1 base removed from V and 5 bases from J, the gap between germline ends came to 6 bases. The CDR3 loop spans 13 amino acids. CDR3 nucleotides: TGTGCCAGCAGTGAAGACAGTCACAATGAGCAGTTCTTC. Its translation is CASSEDSHNEQFF.

The chain carries TRBV6-1 and TRBJ2-1, with D unclear. The germline V gene encodes CDR1 MNHNS and CDR2 SASEGT. The CDR3 totals 15 residues. The germline V and J ends were trimmed by 2 bases and 11 bases, with 19 bases remaining between them. CDR3 loop: CASSESIAQAQQQFF. CDR3 DNA sequence: TGTGCCAGCAGTGAATCTATAGCTCAGGCCCAGCAGCAGTTCTTC.

This chain joins TRBV7-3 and TRBJ2-3, with TRBD2 matching over 10 bases. The CDR3 totals 18 residues. V lost 3 bases to trimming and J lost 0 bases; unmatched junction nucleotides: 9. In germline, CDR1 is SGHTA, CDR2 FQGTGA. CDR3 in DNA: TGTGCCAGCAGCTTGAGCGGGGGGGCCGGTAGTAGCACAGATACGCAGTATTTT. Translating it yields CASSLSGGAGSSTDTQYF.

The chain recombines TRBV4-1 with TRBJ2-3; TRBD2 matches at 12 bases. The CDR3 runs 16 residues. The ends lost 3 bases at V and 4 bases at J; junction bases unmatched: 5. CDR1 MGHRA and CDR2 YSYEKL come from the germline V gene. Here the CDR3 DNA reads TGCGCCAGCAGCCACCCACTAGCGGGAGGTCCAGATACGCAGTATTTT. The encoded protein is CASSHPLAGGPDTQYF.

This clone was observed a few times. J is TRBJ2-2 and V is TRBV6-1; tentatively, D is TRBD2 (5 bases). CDR3 length equals 16 residues. The V end was cut by 3 bases, the J end by 3 bases, with 14 bases between. Germline lookup yields CDR1 MNHNS and CDR2 SASEGT. This CDR3 reads CASSDSAAGDTGELFF. The CDR3 DNA reads as TGTGCCAGCAGTGATTCAGCGGCCGGGGACACCGGGGAGCTGTTTTTT.

In the case of this clone: The junction does not match germline at one end; this may be a read error. The rearrangement links TRBV7-7 to TRBJ2-7; possible D gene TRBD1, 6 bases. CDR1 SSHAT and CDR2 FNYEAQ come from the germline V gene (reference sequence). The CDR3 length is 14 residues. The CDR3 here is CASTPLTGSYEQYF. CDR3 bases: TGTGCTAGCACCCCCCTGACAGGTTCCTACGAGCAGTACTTC. The whole variable domain, remainder taken from reference TRBV7-7 and TRBJ2-7, is GAGVSQSPRYKVTKRGQDVTLRCDPISSHATLYWYQQALGQGPEFLTYFNYEAQPDKSGLPSDRFSAERPEGSISTLTIQRTEQRDSAMYRCASTPLTGSYEQYFGPGTRLTVT.

This clone was detected only once. V and J are TRBV5-1 and TRBJ2-3; TRBD2 matches at 8 bases. Per germline, CDR1 SGHRS and CDR2 YFSETQ. V was clipped by 4 bases and J by 0 bases; unmatched bases: 4. The length of the CDR3 is 15 residues. CDR3 in DNA: TGCGCCAGCAGCCCGGGGGGGGCTAGCACAGATACGCAGTATTTT. Protein: CASSPGGASTDTQYF.

The rearrangement joins TRBV7-3 to TRBJ2-1, with 14 bases fitting TRBD2. J was trimmed by 6 bases and V by 3 bases; bases with no gene match: 4. Germline assignment: CDR1 SGHTA and CDR2 FQGTGA. The CDR3 is 16 residues long. The CDR3 DNA reads as TGTGCCAGCAGCTTGGGGACTAGCGGGAGTGGCAATGAGCAGTTCTTC. Amino acid sequence: CASSLGTSGSGNEQFF.

This rearrangement joins TRBV5-4 to TRBJ1-6; D gene uncertain. Trimming shortened V by 1 base and J by 5 bases, and 13 bases separated the two germline ends. The CDR3 length is 16 residues. From germline, CDR1 is SGHNT and CDR2 YYREEE (reference sequence). The DNA of the CDR3 is TGTGCCAGCAGCTTGCCGGCAGGAACGGATAATTCACCCCTCCACTTT. Protein product: CASSLPAGTDNSPLHF.

The CDR3 reads CAWMDNTGELFF. The CDR3 coding sequence is TGTGCCTGGATGGACAACACCGGGGAGCTGTTTTTT. The gene calls are TRBV30 and TRBJ2-2; D unresolved. The germline CDR1 and CDR2 sequences are GTSNPN and SVGIG (reference sequence). This CDR3 is 12 amino acids long. Trimming pared 4 bases from V and 2 bases from J, leaving 5 bases between.

The chain carries TRBV30 and TRBJ2-7; TRBD1 agrees at 9 bases. V was pared by 3 bases and J by 3 bases, with 3 bases of the junction left unmatched. Germline V gene lookup returns CDR1 GTSNPN and CDR2 SVGIG (reference sequence). This CDR3 comprises 13 residues. This CDR3 reads CAWSPGQGYEQYF. CDR3 bases: TGTGCCTGGAGCCCGGGACAGGGCTACGAGCAGTACTTC.

This chain joins TRBV28 and TRBJ2-2; 12 bases line up with TRBD2. The V gene's germline CDR1 is MDHEN and CDR2 SYDVKM. This CDR3 comprises 15 residues. With 9 bases clipped from V and 7 bases from J, the junction kept 9 bases outside the gene matches. The CDR3 region is CASLAGGPEVGELFF. For the CDR3, the DNA is TGTGCCAGTCTAGCGGGGGGGCCAGAGGTCGGGGAGCTGTTTTTT.

The table lists this clone with a few counts. At the DNA level, this CDR3 is encoded by other sequences in the same sample as well. This chain uses TRBV6-5 with TRBJ2-7, with 9 positions matching TRBD1. Per the germline V gene, CDR1 is MNHEY and CDR2 is SVGAGI. The trim removed 5 bases at V and 2 bases at J, leaving 4 bases unmatched. The CDR3 consists of 14 residues. CDR3 sequence reads: CASSRQGGTYEQYF. The CDR3 DNA reads as TGTGCCAGCAGTAGACAGGGGGGCACCTACGAGCAGTACTTC.

The chain employs TRBV9 and TRBJ2-5; 7 nucleotides line up with TRBD1. The CDR3 contains 16 residues. Per germline, CDR1 SGDLS and CDR2 YYNGEE. J lost 2 bases, V lost 0 bases, and 7 bases had no gene match. CDR3 sequence: CASSVAPTGRQETQYF. The CDR3 bases are TGTGCCAGCAGCGTAGCCCCGACAGGGAGACAAGAGACCCAGTACTTC.